One and the same sample provided the 22 T cell receptor beta chains below, sequenced in a study of brain metastases from non-small cell lung cancer. Some clones are missing from TCRdb's copy, which holds only in-frame ones; the method was immunoSEQ multiplex PCR. The table shows more than 700 clones, with about nine tenths occurring only once. Sequencing input: tumor-adjacent normal tissue. These TCRs come from a donor aged 40 or older with non-small cell lung cancer.

The genes are TRBV27 and TRBJ2-7, with D tentatively TRBD1 or TRBD2 (6 bases each). Trimming shortened V by 6 bases and J by 5 bases, and 11 bases separated the two germline ends. Germline CDR1 MNHEY, CDR2 SMNVEV (reference sequence). The CDR3 runs to 12 residues. CDR3 region: CASRTRGDEQYF. The CDR3 coding sequence is TGTGCCAGCAGAACTAGGGGGGACGAGCAGTACTTC.

This sequence joins TRBV7-8 and TRBJ2-5; TRBD1 agrees at 7 bases. The CDR3 is 14 residues long. Germline CDR1 reads SGHVS; CDR2 reads FQNEAQ. Unmatched junction bases numbered 9, after V lost 7 bases and J lost 4 bases. The CDR3 bases are TGTGCCAGCATGCAGGGGGTAGGAATAGAGACCCAGTACTTC. Its protein is CASMQGVGIETQYF.

The chain employs TRBV6-1 and TRBJ1-5; D gene unclear. The V and J ends lost 1 base and 0 bases respectively, with 7 bases between them. The CDR3 totals 15 residues. The germline V gene has CDR1 MNHNS and CDR2 SASEGT. Here the CDR3 reads CASSEGYTSNQPQHF. The CDR3 DNA follows: TGTGCCAGCAGTGAAGGGTATACTAGCAATCAGCCCCAGCATTTT.

This clone came up a few times. V is TRBV10-3 and J is TRBJ2-5, with a possible D match to TRBD1 (5 bases). Germline assignment: CDR1 ENHRY and CDR2 SYGVKD. The CDR3 spans 11 residues. The V and J ends lost 9 bases and 4 bases respectively, with 9 bases between them. The CDR3 is CAIGVGETQYF. CDR3 sequence (DNA): TGTGCCATAGGGGTCGGAGAGACCCAGTACTTC.

The count of this clone is one. The gene calls are TRBV28 and TRBJ1-4, with a tentative D call TRBD1 (6 bases). Germline CDR1 reads MDHEN; CDR2 reads SYDVKM. Deletions cut 5 bases from V and 7 bases from J, with 17 bases between. This CDR3 spans 15 amino acids. This chain's CDR3 is CASSPGTSVAEKLFF. CDR3 sequence (DNA): TGTGCCAGCAGTCCCGGGACATCGGTTGCTGAAAAACTGTTTTTT.

The rearrangement uses TRBV7-2 and TRBJ1-5; TRBD1 is a possible D gene (5 bases). Germline V lookup: CDR1 SGHTA, CDR2 FQGNSA. V lost 1 base, J lost 8 bases, and 12 bases lay in between. The CDR3 is 14 residues long. The CDR3 coding sequence is TGTGCCAGCAGCTTAGGCCCCGGGGCGAAGCCCCAGCATTTT. The encoded protein is CASSLGPGAKPQHF.

This rearrangement joins TRBV6-5 to TRBJ2-2; weak D call: TRBD2 (6 bases). The germline gives CDR1 MNHEY, CDR2 SVGAGI. CDR3 length equals 13 residues. Between the trimmed V and J ends, which lost 7 bases and 4 bases, there was a span of 10 bases. CDR3 region: CASTQGGTGELFF. DNA of the CDR3: TGTGCCAGCACCCAGGGAGGCACCGGGGAGCTGTTTTTT.

The V and J genes are TRBV4-3 and TRBJ1-2; D gene ambiguous. Trimming stripped 1 base from V and 2 bases from J, with 8 bases between. The CDR3 is made up of 14 amino acids. CDR1 and CDR2 from the germline V gene are LGHNA and YSLEER. CDR3 amino acids: CASSQGGGNYGYTF. The CDR3 DNA reads TGCGCCAGCAGCCAAGGAGGTGGGAACTATGGCTACACCTTC.

The gene calls are TRBV2 and TRBJ1-6; no clear D gene. The CDR3 totals 15 residues. CDR1 is SNHLY and CDR2 is FYNNEI in the germline V gene. V lost 6 bases, J lost 10 bases, and 19 bases lay in between. CDR3 residues: CASSLTPDLGSPLHF. DNA for the CDR3: TGTGCCAGCAGCCTGACCCCGGACCTTGGGTCACCCCTCCACTTT.

The chain is built from TRBV6-5 and TRBJ1-1; 9 bases fit TRBD1. CDR3 length: 14 residues. Germline V gene lookup returns CDR1 MNHEY and CDR2 SVGAGI. V dropped 6 bases and J dropped 6; count of bases not matched to a gene: 8. The CDR3 bases are TGTGCCAGCAGGCCAACAGGGGGCTACGCTGAAGCTTTCTTT. Encoded protein: CASRPTGGYAEAFF.

This clone was detected once. J is TRBJ1-2 and V is TRBV18; D gene uncertain. V lost 4 bases and J 7 bases, leaving 16 bases between the germline ends. Germline CDR1 reads KGHSH; CDR2 reads LQKENI. There are 14 residues in the CDR3. The DNA for the CDR3 is TGTGCCAGCTCACTGGATCGTTCCACCGGTGGCTACACCTTC. It is translated as CASSLDRSTGGYTF.

The rearrangement joins TRBV7-2 to TRBJ2-7; 8 nucleotides line up with TRBD1. This CDR3 region has 14 residues. From germline, CDR1 is SGHTA and CDR2 FQGNSA. V was clipped by 5 bases and J by 2 bases; unmatched bases: 5. The CDR3 DNA is TGTGCCAGCAGCGCCACGACAGGGGCCTACGAGCAGTACTTC. Translated: CASSATTGAYEQYF. Using reference TRBV7-2 and TRBJ2-7 for the parts outside the CDR3, the full variable domain is GAGVSQSPSNKVTEKGKDVELRCDPISGHTALYWYRQSLGQGLEFLIYFQGNSAPDKSGLPSDRFSAERTGGSVSTLTIQRTQQEDSAVYLCASSATTGAYEQYFGPGTRLTVT.

A remark on this clone: Other DNA sequences within the sample encode an identical CDR3. The chain carries TRBV18 and TRBJ2-6; the match to TRBD1 covers 8 bases. The CDR3 runs to 15 residues. The germline CDR1 and CDR2 sequences are KGHSH and LQKENI. J lost 7 bases, V lost 3 bases, and 5 bases had no gene match. The CDR3 nucleotides read TGTGCCAGCTCACCCCAGGGGGCCAGAGCCAACGTCCTGACTTTC. This codes for CASSPQGARANVLTF.

This sequence joins TRBV6-2 or TRBV6-3 and TRBJ2-7, with TRBD1 matching 7 bases. CDR1 and CDR2 (germline): MNHEY, SVGEGT. The J segment lost 4 bases and the V segment lost 1 base, leaving 7 bases of the junction unmatched. CDR3 length: 15 amino acids. CDR3 residues: CASSYFRDSKYEQYF. The CDR3 DNA follows: TGTGCCAGCAGTTACTTCCGGGACAGTAAATACGAGCAGTACTTC.

The chain employs TRBV6-2 or TRBV6-3 and TRBJ2-7; D is uncertain. This CDR3 has 12 residues. CDR1 is MNHEY and CDR2 is SVGEGT in the germline V gene. V was shortened by 5 bases and J by 5 bases, with 10 bases between the two germline ends. CDR3 bases: TGTGCCAGCAGTCCGGGTGGAGACGAGCAGTACTTC. Its translation is CASSPGGDEQYF.

The rearrangement links TRBV6-5 to TRBJ1-5, with a possible D match to TRBD1 (6 bases). CDR1 is MNHEY, CDR2 SVGAGI, per germline. V was cut by 5 bases and J by 3 bases, with 11 bases left in between. The CDR3 consists of 14 residues. The CDR3 region has the DNA TGTGCCAGCAGTACACAGGGTTCCAATCAGCCCCAGCATTTT. Its protein product is CASSTQGSNQPQHF.

In the case of this clone: A read error may account for a junction end that differs from germline. V and J are TRBV9 and TRBJ1-2; 10 nucleotides match TRBD1. The CDR3 has 14 residues. Germline CDR1 is SGDLS and CDR2 is YYNGEE. The CDR3 DNA sequence: TGTGCCAGTAGCGTAGGAGTGGGACAGGGGAGCTACACCTTC. Translating it yields CASSVGVGQGSYTF.

Concerning this clone itself: This CDR3 is also generated by other DNA sequences in the sample. The genes are TRBV4-2 and TRBJ1-2; 10 positions match TRBD1. CDR1 LGHNA and CDR2 YNFKEQ come from the germline V gene. V was pared by 3 bases and J by 4 bases, with 5 bases of the junction left unmatched. The CDR3 contains 15 residues. CDR3 sequence: CASSHIGTGAYGYTF. Written as DNA, the CDR3 is TGTGCCAGCAGCCACATCGGGACAGGGGCCTATGGCTACACCTTC.

The chain joins TRBV12-3 or TRBV12-4 to TRBJ2-3, with D unresolved. Trimming took 5 bases from V and 6 from J, leaving 9 bases between them. The CDR3 is 12 amino acids. Written as DNA, the CDR3 is TGTGCCAGCAGTCTCCACATGGATACGCAGTATTTT. Translating gives CASSLHMDTQYF.

This chain joins TRBV7-9 and TRBJ2-3, with D unresolved. This CDR3 has 14 residues. Germline CDR1 is SEHNR and CDR2 is FQNEAQ (reference sequence). Trimming took 6 bases from V and 5 from J, leaving 15 bases between them. CDR3 sequence (DNA): TGTGCCAGCAGTCCTGAGGCAAGAGGAGATACGCAGTATTTT. As protein: CASSPEARGDTQYF.

The V call is TRBV5-6, the J call TRBJ1-2; tentative D call: TRBD1 (6 bases). The CDR3 loop spans 12 amino acids. Germline V gene data show CDR1 as SGHDT and CDR2 as YYEEEE. Trimming took off 3 bases at V and 7 bases at J, with 10 bases between the two ends. The CDR3 DNA reads TGTGCCAGCAGCTGGGGGACATCTGGCTACACCTTC. It specifies CASSWGTSGYTF.

There are a few counts of this clone. CDR3 sequence: CASSQDGRGPNEKLFF. The DNA of the CDR3 is TGCGCCAGCAGCCAAGATGGCAGGGGGCCTAATGAAAAACTGTTTTTT. The V and J genes are TRBV4-1 and TRBJ1-4, with 8 bases that match TRBD1. CDR1 is MGHRA and CDR2 is YSYEKL in the germline V gene. The CDR3 is 16 amino acids. The junction had 3 bases not matched to a gene; V was cut back by 0 bases and J by 3 bases.